Listed here is a single T cell receptor (beta chain). Its antigen is as yet unknown. These data come from a study of OX40 agonist ivuxolimab in advanced cancers. Across the whole study: Ivuxolimab, an agonist antibody against OX40 (CD134), was given to patients. All patients had ivuxolimab intravenously every 2 weeks at 0.01 to 10 mg/kg. Findings of the study overall: The 0.1-3.0 mg/kg partial responders had among the lowest clonal expansion. The work left the antigen specificity of expanded peripheral T cells undetermined.

The CDR3 has 16 amino acids. Germline-derived CDR1 and CDR2 are MGHDK and SYGVNS. J gave up 5 bases and V 0 bases, and 8 bases lay outside the gene matches. Assay: immunoSEQ multiplex PCR; the TCRdb copy retains only in-frame clones and omits some. Counted here are tens of thousands of clones, about 92% occurring once; the ten biggest clones make up roughly an eighth. The sequence was collected from an adult with an advanced solid tumor such as melanoma, head and neck, liver or kidney cancer. The rearrangement links TRBV25-1 to TRBJ2-7, with 9 positions matching TRBD1. The specimen comprised CD4+ or CD8+ T cells sorted from blood, sampled in a trial of the OX40 agonist ivuxolimab. The CDR3 here is CASSEYWDRELNEQYF. In DNA form, the CDR3 reads TGTGCCAGCAGTGAATATTGGGACAGGGAGCTGAACGAGCAGTACTTC.